This record covers a single T cell receptor (beta chain). In this sample, this clone turned up once. No cognate antigen has been identified for it. No clone much larger than this one lies a single base away; base qualities are absent. This sample is drawn from a study of shared clonotypes between healthy human individuals (dated by TCRdb to about 2020). For the wider study: Two women and a few men aged 18 to 49 years were included in the cohort. Between about 0.9 and 10 billion PBMCs per donor were obtained by leukapheresis. Per donor, three plates each were used for CD4 naive and CD4 memory, two for CD8 naive, and one for CD8 memory. Different laboratories and diverse techniques were used to prepare libraries and sequence TCR repertoires, to increase sequencing depth and limit assay-specific biases. To estimate repertoire size and how much clonotypes are shared between individuals, the study performed deep sequencing of blood TCR repertoires from 4 to 6 healthy adults.

The study at large found these results: Higher generation probabilities were observed for clonotypes shared by all four sorted-subset donors than for non-shared clonotypes. Estimated clonotype richness was generally larger for naive than for memory subsets. Rarefaction of sorted-subset datasets indicated incomplete sequencing despite the large sequencing depth. Pairwise subsampling led to the expectation that sequencing depth would affect the degree of clonotype sharing among donors. Because the study included only a small number of donors, the genetic and exposure-history diversity represented was limited. Sharing across a few donors was observed for about 5% of naive CD4, 3% to 4% of naive CD8, over 2% of memory CD4, and about 0.4% of memory CD8 clonotypes. Sampling was restricted to blood, and TCR repertoires in tissue are likely to differ from TCR repertoires in blood.

The donors were healthy, HIV-negative adults with no recently reported acute infections or vaccinations. Only Caucasian adults living in Nashville, Tennessee, USA were represented among the donors. Magnetic negative selection was used to enrich CD4+ T cells, after which naive cells were positively selected on CD45RA and the negative fraction became the memory subset. Blood was obtained by leukapheresis, after which PBMCs were separated by Ficoll-Histopaque density gradient centrifugation and cryopreserved in liquid nitrogen vapor phase. Purity and quantity of every magnetically sorted T cell population were checked by analytical flow cytometry. From each sorted fraction, genomic DNA was isolated and quantified by UV absorbance on a Nanodrop 2000c. TCR CDR3 regions were amplified from genomic DNA by multiplex PCR using the deep immunoSEQ assay. For each cell subset, the extracted genomic DNA was distributed evenly across all wells of several immunoSEQ 96-well plates, and each plate served as one replicate. For sorted subsets, each replicate PCR was loaded with roughly 200 ng genomic DNA, equivalent to some 31,000 T cell genomes. Purified libraries were measured with a Qubit 3.0 fluorometer, size-checked on a Bioanalyzer 2100, and measured again with the KAPA Library Quantification kit. Every immunoSEQ 96-well plate was sequenced on a dedicated single-read 150-cycle Illumina NextSeq 550 flow cell. The published analysis was carried out like this. The immunoSEQ output contained only junctional sequences without quality scores, so filtering could not match that applied to full-length reads. Sequences were annotated with PyIR, a Python wrapper for IgBLAST v1.9, and V/J genes and CDR3 were assigned using IMGT germline references. Reads were filtered out if the reads had weak V/J assignments (E-value above 1e-6), no CDR3, stop codons, out-of-frame junctions, or ambiguous translated residues. V3J clonotypes were defined as sequences sharing the same inferred V gene, J gene, and CDR3 amino acid sequence. Percentage overlap between repertoires was computed as shared unique clonotypes divided by the size of the smaller repertoire. Repertoire richness was assessed with RTK rarefaction, the Chao1 estimator, and Recon v2.1 estimates of unobserved clonotypes. Generation probabilities for all TCRbeta clonotypes obtained by the gDNA method from several donors were computed using OLGA. TCRdb took over this immuneACCESS table, retaining in-frame rearrangements with V and J assigned. Such tables are incomplete; in checked studies, under half of the missing clones stem from an unresolved V gene, and the remainder is unexplained. That table is the source of V, J and clone size, and D and trimming were worked out from the DNA. This sample has 800,000 to 1,200,000 clones in its table, and around three quarters of those were observed once. The ten largest account for 0.52% of the sample.

After removal of 6 bases from V and 4 bases from J, the junction retains 13 bases not matched to a gene. The germline V gene sets CDR1 to SGHAT and CDR2 to FQNNGV. The CDR3, from cysteine to phenylalanine, totals 16 residues. Only CDR3 DNA is held: 48 bases, read in frame from base 1. Sequences were obtained from memory CD4+ T cells from PBMCs. The cell subset or site label for this specimen denotes: CD45RA-negative fraction. The chain links TRBV11-2 with TRBJ2-7; the junction holds 9 bases that match TRBD2. This TCR came from a young man in good health. Some clones in this sample may be carry-over from other donors' samples. The sequence in DNA is TGTGCCAGCAGTCAAAGATATAGCGGGAGCTTTTACGAGCAGTACTTC. Translated, this is CASSQRYSGSFYEQYF.